This T cell receptor (beta chain) was profiled in a study of shared clonotypes between healthy human individuals. Across the study: Researchers assigned three CD4 naive, three CD4 memory, two CD8 naive and one CD8 memory plate to each donor.

The assay used deep level. The repertoire was sequenced with immunoSEQ multiplex PCR; TCRdb's copy has only in-frame clones and lacks some. Counted here are some 2.1 million clones, approximately 94% occurring once; the ten biggest clones make up more than 0.95%. Terminally differentiated effector memory CD45RA+ cells were excluded by CCR7 positive selection of CD45RO-negative cells. On this clone: Its antigen is not identified.

Study results and limitations: What naive subsets generally showed was a larger estimated richness than memory subsets showed.

Germline values: CDR1 SGHAT, CDR2 FQNNGV. CDR3 length: 16 amino acids. Deletions cut 5 bases from V and 2 bases from J, with 17 bases between. The chain carries TRBV11-2 and TRBJ2-3, with D tentatively TRBD1 (5 bases). This receptor was obtained from a man aged 18 to 29 in good health. The sample was naive CD8+ T cells sorted from blood. CDR3 in DNA: TGTGCCAGCAGCCCTCTAAGGGGTCTCCCCACAGATACGCAGTATTTT. Its protein is CASSPLRGLPTDTQYF.